One sample yielded the 22 T cell receptor beta chains listed below, sequenced in a study of blood T cell repertoires in COVID-19 (TCRdb year 2020). Library preparation used the immunoSEQ multiplex PCR assay. The source is immuneACCESS, and TCRdb retained only in-frame sequences with V and J called. Part of the clones is not carried over; for the studies checked, unresolved V genes explain less than half of this, and the remainder is unexplained. The sample table lists approximately 200,000 clones, less than 90% of them with a count of one. In total, the top ten clones hold roughly 2% of the sample. The specimen was peripheral blood. Every receptor here comes from a woman between 50 and 59 years old with acute or convalescent COVID-19.

The chain uses TRBV25-1 and TRBJ2-1; 8 bases map to TRBD2. The CDR3 is 13 amino acids. The ends lost 3 bases at V and 6 bases at J; junction bases unmatched: 1. Germline CDR1 MGHDK, CDR2 SYGVNS. The CDR3 nucleotides are TGTGCCAGCAGTGACCGGGGGGGCAATGAGCAGTTCTTC. Protein: CASSDRGGNEQFF.

The genes are TRBV5-4 and TRBJ1-5, with 8 bases aligning to TRBD1. Germline V gives CDR1 SGHNT, CDR2 YYREEE (reference sequence). With V trimmed by 3 bases and J by 5 bases, 4 bases remained unmatched. CDR3 size: 14 residues. The CDR3 is CASSSQGVDQPQHF. The CDR3 bases are TGTGCCAGCAGCTCACAGGGGGTTGATCAGCCCCAGCATTTT. Variable domain in full (rest from reference TRBV5-4 and TRBJ1-5): ETGVTQSPTHLIKTRGQQVTLRCSSQSGHNTVSWYQQALGQGPQFIFQYYREEENGRGNFPPRFSGLQFPNYSSELNVNALELDDSALYLCASSSQGVDQPQHFGDGTRLSIL.

In this sample, this clone turned up once. The chain couples TRBV19 to TRBJ2-1, with 11 bases fitting TRBD2. This CDR3 spans 18 amino acids. The germline gives CDR1 LNHDA, CDR2 SQIVND (reference sequence). V dropped 1 base and J dropped 3; count of bases not matched to a gene: 8. For the CDR3, the DNA is TGTGCCAGTAGTATAGGGGATCTAGCGGGAGGCTTCTACAATGAGCAGTTCTTC. Its translation: CASSIGDLAGGFYNEQFF.

CDR3 DNA sequence: TGTGCCAGCAGTCATACGGGACAGGGCTACGAGCAGTACTTC. As protein: CASSHTGQGYEQYF. The chain combines TRBV6-5 with TRBJ2-7, with 9 bases aligning to TRBD1. Looked up from germline, CDR1 is MNHEY and CDR2 is SVGAGI. This CDR3 is 14 amino acids long. V shed 5 bases, J shed 3 bases, and the junction held 5 bases outside the gene matches.

The chain recombines TRBV7-9 with TRBJ2-1; TRBD1 is a possible D gene (6 bases). V lost 7 bases, J lost 4 bases, and 26 bases lay in between. This CDR3 has 18 amino acids. CDR1 is SEHNR, CDR2 FQNEAQ, per germline (reference sequence). CDR3 sequence: CASTPAGRGRGAYNEQFF. The CDR3 DNA follows: TGTGCCAGCACCCCAGCAGGTAGGGGGAGAGGGGCGTACAATGAGCAGTTCTTC.

The chain is built from TRBV3-1 (or the pseudogene TRBV3-2) and TRBJ1-2, with 9 bases fitting TRBD1. The junction had 2 bases not matched to a gene; V was cut back by 1 base and J by 8 bases. The CDR3 is 13 amino acids. Germline CDR1 LGHDT, CDR2 YNNKEL (reference sequence). CDR3 loop: CASSQGQGGGYTF. The CDR3 bases are TGTGCCAGCAGCCAAGGACAGGGGGGCGGCTACACCTTC.

This clone was observed a single time. The rearrangement uses TRBV11-3 and TRBJ2-7, with 10 bases identical to TRBD2. With 3 bases clipped from V and 1 base from J, the junction kept 0 bases outside the gene matches. Per germline, CDR1 SGHNT and CDR2 YENEEA. The length of the CDR3 is 14 residues. The CDR3 loop is CASSLGLASYEQYF. In DNA, the CDR3 is TGTGCCAGCAGCTTGGGACTAGCGTCCTACGAGCAGTACTTC.

J is TRBJ2-7 and V is TRBV19, with 7 bases identical to TRBD1. CDR1 and CDR2 (germline): LNHDA, SQIVND (reference sequence). The J segment lost 4 bases and the V segment lost 6 bases, leaving 9 bases of the junction unmatched. CDR3 length: 14 amino acids. DNA for the CDR3: TGTGCCAGTAGCCCCCGCAGGGGGTATTACGAGCAGTACTTC. It encodes CASSPRRGYYEQYF.

The chain carries TRBV19 and TRBJ1-5; no firm D call. Germline V gene sequence: CDR1 LNHDA, CDR2 SQIVND (reference sequence). V lost 2 bases to trimming and J lost 0 bases, with 8 bases between them. CDR3 length: 15 amino acids. DNA for the CDR3: TGTGCCAGTAGTATACTGCCAGTTAGCAATCAGCCCCAGCATTTT. Protein product: CASSILPVSNQPQHF.

This sequence joins TRBV24-1 and TRBJ2-3; D is perhaps TRBD2 (7 bases). The germline V gene has CDR1 KGHDR and CDR2 SFDVKD. V shed 5 bases and J shed 4 bases, with 15 bases lying between them. CDR3 length: 15 residues. CDR3 loop: CATSARGGGSDTQYF. The CDR3 nucleotides read TGTGCCACCAGTGCTCGAGGGGGGGGGTCAGATACGCAGTATTTT.

The chain carries TRBV10-3 and TRBJ1-6; weak D call: TRBD1 (6 bases). Germline CDR1 ENHRY, CDR2 SYGVKD. The CDR3 is 16 residues long. The germline V and J ends were trimmed by 3 bases and 7 bases, with 16 bases remaining between them. The CDR3 region has the DNA TGTGCCATCAGTGAATCGGACAGATTAGGGAATTCACCCCTCCACTTT. This codes for CAISESDRLGNSPLHF.

The chain recombines TRBV19 with TRBJ2-7; TRBD2 matches 10 bases. With V trimmed by 3 bases and J by 1 base, 3 bases remained unmatched. The CDR3 loop spans 15 amino acids. In germline, CDR1 is LNHDA, CDR2 SQIVND (reference sequence). CDR3 bases: TGTGCCAGTAGTATTCGGACTAGCGGTTCCTACGAGCAGTACTTC. Protein product: CASSIRTSGSYEQYF.

The rearrangement joins TRBV14 to TRBJ1-1; 7 nucleotides align to TRBD1. This CDR3 spans 14 amino acids. The ends lost 2 bases at V and 9 bases at J; junction bases unmatched: 9. Germline V gene data show CDR1 as SGHDN and CDR2 as FVKESK. The CDR3 DNA reads as TGTGCCAGCAGCCAAAGTTACCCGGGACAGCAAGCTTTCTTT. It yields the protein CASSQSYPGQQAFF.

This chain links TRBV24-1 with TRBJ2-5, with TRBD2 as a possible D gene (6 bases). CDR1 is KGHDR, CDR2 SFDVKD, per germline. CDR3 length: 14 residues. Trimming took 4 bases from V and 5 from J, leaving 13 bases between them. CDR3 residues: CATSDQTSGETQYF. CDR3 sequence (DNA): TGTGCCACCAGTGACCAGACTAGTGGGGAGACCCAGTACTTC.

This clone showed up just a few times. V gene TRBV11-3 combines with J gene TRBJ2-1; TRBD1 is a possible D gene (5 bases). With 1 base removed from V and 4 bases from J, the gap between germline ends came to 5 bases. CDR3 length: 13 amino acids. The V gene's germline CDR1 is SGHNT and CDR2 YENEEA. In nucleotides, the CDR3 is TGTGCCAGCAGCTTAGGACAGTACAATGAGCAGTTCTTC. It encodes CASSLGQYNEQFF. Drawing the rest from reference TRBV11-3 and TRBJ2-1, the complete variable domain is EAGVVQSPRYKIIEKKQPVAFWCNPISGHNTLYWYLQNLGQGPELLIRYENEEAVDDSQLPKDRFSAERLKGVDSTLKIQPAELGDSAVYLCASSLGQYNEQFFGPGTRLTVL.

The chain joins TRBV10-3 to TRBJ1-3; 9 bases align to TRBD1. The V segment lost 9 bases and the J segment 5 bases; nucleotides outside the gene matches: 5. CDR1 and CDR2 from the germline V gene are ENHRY and SYGVKD. This CDR3 contains 13 residues. The CDR3, as DNA: TGTGCCATTAGGACAGGGGATAGAAACACCATATATTTT. Amino acids: CAIRTGDRNTIYF.

The gene calls are TRBV2 and TRBJ1-4; maybe TRBD1 (6 bases). V lost 6 bases and J 16 bases, leaving 15 bases between the germline ends. In germline, CDR1 is SNHLY, CDR2 FYNNEI. The CDR3 has 11 residues. Here the CDR3 reads CASRAGQFAFF. CDR3 bases: TGTGCCAGCAGGGCCGGACAGTTTGCGTTTTTT.

The gene calls are TRBV7-2 and TRBJ1-2; D might be TRBD1 (6 bases). Germline values: CDR1 SGHTA, CDR2 FQGNSA. CDR3 length equals 15 residues. V was trimmed by 5 bases and J by 3 bases, leaving 16 bases between them. CDR3: CASSGPGVLYYGYTF. Written as DNA, the CDR3 is TGTGCCAGCAGCGGCCCAGGGGTTTTGTACTATGGCTACACCTTC. The variable domain in full, with the rest retrieved from reference TRBV7-2 and TRBJ1-2, is GAGVSQSPSNKVTEKGKDVELRCDPISGHTALYWYRQSLGQGLEFLIYFQGNSAPDKSGLPSDRFSAERTGGSVSTLTIQRTQQEDSAVYLCASSGPGVLYYGYTFGSGTRLTVV.

This rearrangement joins TRBV5-6 to TRBJ2-5; tentatively, D is TRBD2 (5 bases). With 0 bases removed from V and 2 bases from J, the gap between germline ends came to 14 bases. The CDR3 spans 16 residues. CDR1 is SGHDT and CDR2 is YYEEEE in the germline V gene. This CDR3 reads CASSLVPAPGQETQYF. The CDR3 region has the DNA TGTGCCAGCAGCTTGGTACCAGCTCCGGGGCAAGAGACCCAGTACTTC.

The J gene is TRBJ2-4, the V gene TRBV10-3; 9 nucleotides align to TRBD1. CDR1 and CDR2 (germline): ENHRY, SYGVKD. J was trimmed by 1 base and V by 2 bases; bases with no gene match: 6. CDR3 length equals 17 residues. The CDR3 DNA sequence: TGTGCCATCAGTGAGACAGGACAGGGGACGGCCAAAAACATTCAGTACTTC. Encoded protein: CAISETGQGTAKNIQYF.

The chain combines TRBV7-6 with TRBJ2-7, with TRBD1 matching 7 bases. V trimming: 5 bases; J trimming: 3 bases; junction bases outside the gene matches: 4. The germline V gene encodes CDR1 SGHVS and CDR2 FNYEAQ. This CDR3 is 13 amino acids long. CDR3 DNA sequence: TGTGCCAGCAGCACCGGACAGGACTACGAGCAGTACTTC. It encodes CASSTGQDYEQYF. The variable domain in full, with the rest retrieved from reference TRBV7-6 and TRBJ2-7, is GAGVSQSPRYKVTKRGQDVALRCDPISGHVSLYWYRQALGQGPEFLTYFNYEAQQDKSGLPNDRFSAERPEGSISTLTIQRTEQRDSAMYRCASSTGQDYEQYFGPGTRLTVT.

This clone was counted a single time. The chain links TRBV2 to TRBJ2-1; 7 nucleotides line up with TRBD2. Germline loops: CDR1 SNHLY, CDR2 FYNNEI. Unmatched junction bases numbered 10, after V lost 1 base and J lost 10 bases. CDR3 size: 15 residues. The CDR3 here is CASSEVGGGREEQFF. CDR3 DNA: TGTGCCAGCAGTGAAGTCGGGGGAGGGCGAGAAGAGCAGTTCTTC.